Below, 27 T cell receptor beta chains from the same sample are listed, as sequenced in a study of shared clonotypes between healthy human individuals. Clones were read by immunoSEQ multiplex PCR, and TCRdb kept only the in-frame ones, dropping some. The repertoire has under 1,100,000 clones, around 76% of them found once; the top ten carry about 1.5%. The specimen was memory CD4+ T cells sorted from blood. Subset meaning: CD45RA-negative fraction. The receptor set was obtained from a man aged 18 to 30 in good health.

The V and J genes are TRBV6-1 and TRBJ2-3, with 9 bases fitting TRBD2. The CDR3 is made up of 16 amino acids. Unmatched junction bases numbered 7, after V lost 2 bases and J lost 4 bases. CDR1 is MNHNS and CDR2 is SASEGT in the germline V gene. The CDR3, as DNA: TGTGCCAGCAGTGAAACAAGCGGGGGGATTTCAGATACGCAGTATTTT. This gives the protein CASSETSGGISDTQYF.

This chain links TRBV25-1 with TRBJ1-6; 8 bases align to TRBD1. This CDR3 has 16 residues. Trimming cost V 5 bases and J 1 base; bases outside gene matches: 4. Germline assignment: CDR1 MGHDK and CDR2 SYGVNS. Here the CDR3 DNA reads TGTGCCAGCAGTACAGGGGGGGGTTCCTATAATTCACCCCTCCACTTT. Translated: CASSTGGGSYNSPLHF.

This clone was counted only a few times. The V gene is TRBV10-3, the J gene TRBJ2-1; 7 bases align to TRBD1. The CDR3 has 18 residues. V lost 6 bases, J lost 2 bases, and 16 bases stayed unmatched. Germline CDR1 is ENHRY and CDR2 is SYGVKD. This CDR3 reads CAISHGQATVHAYNEQFF. CDR3 in DNA: TGTGCCATCAGCCACGGACAGGCTACGGTACATGCCTACAATGAGCAGTTCTTC.

The chain employs TRBV7-8 and TRBJ1-2; no firm D call. The CDR3 has 16 amino acids. Germline-derived CDR1 and CDR2 are SGHVS and FQNEAQ. Trimming took 5 bases from V and 4 from J, leaving 20 bases between them. DNA for the CDR3: TGTGCCAGCAGCCTAAGGGAGAGGGTTATTAGCTATGGCTACACCTTC. Translation gives CASSLRERVISYGYTF.

A word on this clone: Within the sample, other DNA sequences also encode this same CDR3. The chain links TRBV27 to TRBJ1-6, with D possibly being TRBD1 (6 bases). Germline CDR1 reads MNHEY; CDR2 reads SMNVEV (reference sequence). V was trimmed by 4 bases and J by 7 bases, leaving 11 bases between them. This CDR3 is 14 amino acids long. CDR3 protein: CASSYRERNSPLHF. DNA for the CDR3: TGTGCCAGCAGTTACAGGGAACGGAATTCACCCCTCCACTTT.

The chain uses TRBV4-3 and TRBJ2-7; the D is unclear. Germline values: CDR1 LGHNA, CDR2 YSLEER. The CDR3 is 15 amino acids. V was trimmed by 4 bases and J by 2 bases, leaving 15 bases between them. CDR3 residues: CASSPRIFGPYEQYF. The CDR3 nucleotides read TGCGCCAGCAGCCCAAGGATCTTCGGCCCCTACGAGCAGTACTTC.

The CDR3 spells CASSLGDRQKNIQYF. DNA for the CDR3: TGCGCCAGCAGCTTGGGGGACAGGCAGAAAAACATTCAGTACTTC. The chain couples TRBV5-1 to TRBJ2-4; 8 bases are shared with TRBD1. This CDR3 is built from 15 residues. Germline V gene data show CDR1 as SGHRS and CDR2 as YFSETQ. V shed 0 bases and J 4 bases; nucleotides not matched to a gene: 3.

The V gene is TRBV11-2, the J gene TRBJ1-2, with 9 positions matching TRBD1. Germline-derived CDR1 and CDR2 are SGHAT and FQNNGV. The CDR3 runs to 14 residues. After removal of 5 bases from V and 6 bases from J, the junction contained 7 bases not matched to a gene. CDR3 sequence (DNA): TGTGCCAGCAGCGAGGACAGGGGAAAGGATGGCTACACCTTC. This codes for CASSEDRGKDGYTF. Full variable domain (rest looked up from reference TRBV11-2 and TRBJ1-2): EAGVAQSPRYKIIEKRQSVAFWCNPISGHATLYWYQQILGQGPKLLIQFQNNGVVDDSQLPKDRFSAERLKGVDSTLKIQPAKLEDSAVYLCASSEDRGKDGYTFGSGTRLTVV.

The chain recombines TRBV10-3 with TRBJ1-2; D remains unclear. CDR1 is ENHRY, CDR2 SYGVKD, per germline. The CDR3 length is 11 residues. V was pared by 3 bases and J by 10 bases, with 9 bases between. The CDR3 DNA sequence: TGTGCCATCAGTGACGCCGGACTCTACACCTTC. This gives the protein CAISDAGLYTF.

The rearrangement joins TRBV10-3 to TRBJ1-6, with D possibly TRBD1 on 5 matching bases. Trimming stripped 6 bases from V and 6 bases from J, with 9 bases between. Germline CDR1 reads ENHRY; CDR2 reads SYGVKD. The CDR3 is 13 amino acids. CDR3 in DNA: TGTGCCATCAGCGCAGGGCTTAATTCACCCCTCCACTTT. It yields the protein CAISAGLNSPLHF.

This chain connects TRBV6-5 to TRBJ2-5, with D possibly being TRBD1 (6 bases). Per the germline V gene, CDR1 is MNHEY and CDR2 is SVGAGI. V gave up 0 bases and J gave up 5 bases, with 13 bases separating them. The CDR3 loop spans 15 amino acids. The DNA of the CDR3 is TGTGCCAGCAGTTACTCCAGGGGCAACAGGGAGACCCAGTACTTC. Its protein is CASSYSRGNRETQYF.

The table lists this clone with a few counts. V and J are TRBV15 and TRBJ1-6; D call uncertain. The germline V gene has CDR1 LNHNV and CDR2 YYDKDF (reference sequence). The CDR3 runs to 14 residues. With 6 bases removed from V and 5 bases from J, the gap between germline ends came to 11 bases. DNA for the CDR3: TGTGCCACCAGTCCCAAGAGGGATAATTCACCCCTCCACTTT. Amino acids: CATSPKRDNSPLHF.

This clone turned up a few times. The CDR3 DNA follows: TGTGCCCAGCAGTGGGACAGGGAATCGGCGCAGTTCTTC. It encodes CAQQWDRESAQFF. The rearrangement links TRBV2 to TRBJ2-1, with 9 bases aligning to TRBD1. The CDR3 extends over 13 amino acids. The germline CDR1 and CDR2 sequences are SNHLY and FYNNEI. The ends lost 11 bases at V and 12 bases at J; junction bases unmatched: 14.

CDR3 nucleotides: TGTGCCAGTAGATACAGGGCTATGAACACTGAAGCTTTCTTT. It yields the protein CASRYRAMNTEAFF. The genes are TRBV19 and TRBJ1-1; tentative D call: TRBD1 (6 bases). Germline V gives CDR1 LNHDA, CDR2 SQIVND (reference sequence). Trimming pared 6 bases from V and 0 bases from J, leaving 11 bases between. This CDR3 spans 14 amino acids.

This clone was seen only a few times. CDR3 sequence reads: CSVGQRNTEAFF. The CDR3, as DNA: TGCAGCGTTGGACAGCGGAACACTGAAGCTTTCTTT. This chain joins TRBV29-1 and TRBJ1-1; tentative D call: TRBD1 (5 bases). The germline gives CDR1 SQVTM, CDR2 ANQGSEA. Trimming shortened V by 4 bases and J by 1 base, and 7 bases separated the two germline ends. The CDR3 length is 12 residues. Supplemented by reference TRBV29-1 and TRBJ1-1, the full variable domain reads SAVISQKPSRDICQRGTSLTIQCQVDSQVTMMFWYRQQPGQSLTLIATANQGSEATYESGFVIDKFPISRPNLTFSTLTVSNMSPEDSSIYLCSVGQRNTEAFFGQGTRLTVV.

The rearrangement links TRBV5-6 to TRBJ2-5, with 7 positions matching TRBD2. The junction had 9 bases not matched to a gene; V was cut back by 6 bases and J by 7 bases. Germline CDR1 is SGHDT and CDR2 is YYEEEE. The CDR3 has 13 amino acids. The CDR3 region is CASTPGGGPTQYF. The CDR3 bases are TGTGCCAGCACCCCGGGGGGTGGGCCGACCCAGTACTTC.

This clone was observed a single time. The chain joins TRBV6-1 to TRBJ2-6; D is uncertain. The CDR3 runs to 15 residues. Germline V gives CDR1 MNHNS, CDR2 SASEGT. V lost 2 bases, J lost 0 bases, and 5 bases lay in between. The CDR3: CASSEPGSGANVLTF. In DNA, the CDR3 is TGTGCCAGCAGTGAACCCGGCTCTGGGGCCAACGTCCTGACTTTC.

This clone was counted ten times or more. V is TRBV5-1 and J is TRBJ1-6; 7 bases match TRBD1. Germline values: CDR1 SGHRS, CDR2 YFSETQ. The CDR3 runs to 13 residues. After removal of 6 bases from V and 8 bases from J, the junction contained 5 bases not matched to a gene. The CDR3 loop reads CASTIQGDSPLHF. CDR3 DNA sequence: TGCGCCAGCACGATCCAGGGGGATTCACCCCTCCACTTT.

About this clone itself: It differs at one base from a far larger clone, so likely a read error. The chain is built from TRBV11-2 and TRBJ2-7; D remains unclear. The V end lost 3 bases, the J end lost 2 bases, and 8 bases lay between the germline ends. Germline V gene lookup returns CDR1 SGHAT and CDR2 FQNNGV. The CDR3 extends over 13 amino acids. The CDR3 DNA follows: TGTGCCAGCAGCTTGGAACAGACCTACGAGCAGTACTTC. Translation: CASSLEQTYEQYF.

The V gene is TRBV6-4, the J gene TRBJ2-6; 9 bases are shared with TRBD1. This CDR3 has 17 residues. The germline gives CDR1 MRHNA, CDR2 SNTAGT. Trimming took 2 bases from V and 2 from J; bases not matched to a gene: 4. The CDR3 reads CASSDHRQGAGANVLTF. CDR3 in DNA: TGTGCCAGCAGTGACCACAGACAGGGGGCTGGGGCCAACGTCCTGACTTTC.

This rearrangement joins TRBV9 to TRBJ2-1; TRBD1 might be the D (5 bases). The CDR3 spans 15 residues. Germline CDR1 and CDR2: SGDLS and YYNGEE. V was trimmed by 0 bases and J by 4 bases, leaving 11 bases between them. This CDR3 is CASSVDGASYNEQFF. In nucleotides, the CDR3 is TGTGCCAGCAGCGTAGATGGGGCCAGTTACAATGAGCAGTTCTTC.

This rearrangement joins TRBV18 to TRBJ1-1; possible D gene TRBD1, 6 bases. Germline CDR1 KGHSH, CDR2 LQKENI. CDR3 length: 16 amino acids. Trimming cost V 4 bases and J 0 bases, with 15 bases left between them. The CDR3 sequence is CASSHSTGSLNTEAFF. CDR3 in DNA: TGTGCCAGCTCACACTCGACAGGCTCCTTGAACACTGAAGCTTTCTTT.

The rearrangement uses TRBV5-1 and TRBJ1-5, with 10 bases aligning to TRBD1. The CDR3 loop spans 20 amino acids. V trimming: 4 bases; J trimming: 1 base; junction bases outside the gene matches: 17. Per the germline V gene, CDR1 is SGHRS and CDR2 is YFSETQ. The CDR3 spells CASSRYPIGDRGGSNQPQHF. The CDR3 DNA sequence: TGCGCCAGCAGCCGATACCCCATTGGGGACAGGGGAGGGAGCAATCAGCCCCAGCATTTT. Full variable domain (rest looked up from reference TRBV5-1 and TRBJ1-5): KAGVTQTPRYLIKTRGQQVTLSCSPISGHRSVSWYQQTPGQGLQFLFEYFSETQRNKGNFPGRFSGRQFSNSRSEMNVSTLELGDSALYLCASSRYPIGDRGGSNQPQHFGDGTRLSIL.

The CDR3 loop is CASSQEAGTDTQYF. The CDR3 DNA sequence: TGCGCCAGCAGCCAAGAGGCAGGCACAGATACGCAGTATTTT. V is TRBV4-3 and J is TRBJ2-3; D is ambiguous. V shed 0 bases and J shed 1 base, with 5 bases lying between them. Germline CDR1 is LGHNA and CDR2 is YSLEER. The CDR3 consists of 14 residues.

The chain employs TRBV7-2 and TRBJ2-2; no clear D. This CDR3 is built from 15 residues. CDR1 SGHTA and CDR2 FQGNSA come from the germline V gene. Trimming shortened V by 7 bases and J by 4 bases, and 16 bases separated the two germline ends. The CDR3 sequence is CASTPGSAITGELFF. The CDR3 DNA reads as TGTGCCAGCACGCCGGGTAGTGCGATCACCGGGGAGCTGTTTTTT.

This clone has only one observation. The rearrangement links TRBV6-1 to TRBJ1-4, with D perhaps TRBD1 (5 bases). The V and J ends lost 2 bases and 4 bases respectively, with 11 bases between them. The CDR3 covers 15 residues. CDR1 is MNHNS and CDR2 is SASEGT in the germline V gene. The CDR3 loop reads CASSEWQTDNEKLFF. In DNA form, the CDR3 reads TGTGCCAGCAGTGAATGGCAGACAGATAATGAAAAACTGTTTTTT.

The J gene is TRBJ1-1, the V gene TRBV12-5, with D maybe TRBD1 (5 bases). This CDR3 region has 16 residues. CDR1 is LGHNT, CDR2 FRNRAP, per germline. Deletions cut 0 bases from V and 0 bases from J, with 11 bases between. CDR3 loop: CASGLVDSRLNTEAFF. DNA for the CDR3: TGTGCTAGTGGTTTGGTAGACAGCAGGTTGAACACTGAAGCTTTCTTT.